These 11 T cell receptor beta chains came from one sample sequenced in a study of CD8 T cells in ankylosing spondylitis. TCRdb called the 5' RACE reads again in MiXCR, with one record for every CDR3 protein. The sample holds a few hundred thousand distinct CDR3 sequences, less than 25% seen once. Specimen: blood, either unsorted or a sorted T cell fraction (not recorded which). The receptor set was obtained from a female donor with ankylosing spondylitis or in good health (not recorded which).

V gene TRBV20-1 combines with J gene TRBJ1-1; 9 positions agree with TRBD1. Germline loops: CDR1 DFQATT, CDR2 SNEGSKA (reference sequence). The CDR3 length is 14 residues. V dropped 3 bases and J dropped 4; count of bases not matched to a gene: 6. As DNA, the CDR3 is TGCAGTGCTAGGTGGACAGGGGCCCGCACTGAAGCTTTCTTT. Its translation: CSARWTGARTEAFF.

This clonotype was seen a few times. The CDR3 bases are TGTGCCAGCAGTTACTCGACCTATACCGGATCACCCCTCCACTTT. Translating it yields CASSYSTYTGSPLHF. The rearrangement links TRBV6-2 or TRBV6-3 to TRBJ1-6; D is undetermined. Between the trimmed V and J ends, which lost 0 bases and 10 bases, there was a span of 13 bases. CDR3 size: 15 residues. Germline CDR1 is MNHEY and CDR2 is SVGEGT.

This clonotype has only a few counts. This chain links TRBV7-2 with TRBJ2-7, with unresolved D. The CDR3 has 12 amino acids. CDR1 is SGHTA and CDR2 is FQGNSA in the germline V gene. V shed 4 bases and J shed 7 bases, with 11 bases lying between them. The CDR3 spells CASSYDLREQYF. The CDR3 coding sequence is TGTGCCAGCAGCTATGACCTACGAGAGCAGTACTTC.

This clonotype was counted many times. The chain employs TRBV12-3 or TRBV12-4 and TRBJ2-7; 7 nucleotides agree with TRBD1. V shed 5 bases, J shed 4 bases, and the junction held 2 bases outside the gene matches. This CDR3 has 12 amino acids. The CDR3 nucleotides are TGTGCCAGCAGTCGGACAGGATACGAGCAGTACTTC. Translating gives CASSRTGYEQYF.

The chain carries TRBV10-3 and TRBJ2-7, with 9 bases identical to TRBD2. CDR1 ENHRY and CDR2 SYGVKD come from the germline V gene. This CDR3 has 14 amino acids. Germline trimming cut 4 bases from V and 0 bases from J; bases unmatched to any gene: 1. The CDR3 DNA reads as TGTGCCATCAGTGTTAGCGGGAGCTCCTACGAGCAGTACTTC. It encodes CAISVSGSSYEQYF.

For this clonotype: The final CDR3 position lacks the conserved phenylalanine or tryptophan, pointing to a likely read error. The genes are TRBV25-1 and TRBJ2-5; D ambiguous. The CDR3 loop spans 14 amino acids. With 2 bases removed from V and 3 bases from J, the gap between germline ends came to 10 bases. Germline CDR1 reads MGHDK; CDR2 reads SYGVNS. CDR3 protein: CASSELRGEETQYL. The CDR3 DNA is TGTGCCAGCAGTGAACTGAGAGGAGAAGAGACCCAGTACTTG.

Only a few counts were recorded for this clonotype. The gene calls are TRBV29-1 and TRBJ2-5, with D tentatively TRBD1 (6 bases). CDR3 length: 13 amino acids. V gave up 1 base and J gave up 5 bases, with 11 bases separating them. CDR1 and CDR2 (germline): SQVTM, ANQGSEA. The CDR3 loop is CSVEGFTGETQYF. CDR3 in DNA: TGCAGCGTTGAAGGATTTACAGGGGAGACCCAGTACTTC.

This clonotype was detected many times. The V gene is TRBV12-3 or TRBV12-4, the J gene TRBJ1-2; unclear D gene. V was pared by 6 bases and J by 0 bases, with 14 bases between. The CDR3 contains 15 residues. CDR3 DNA: TGTGCCAGCAGCTTCCTTGGGTCAACTAACTATGGCTACACCTTC. Translation gives CASSFLGSTNYGYTF.

V is TRBV27 and J is TRBJ2-7; 9 positions match TRBD1. V was pared by 3 bases and J by 7 bases, with 4 bases of the junction left unmatched. Germline assignment: CDR1 MNHEY and CDR2 SMNVEV (reference sequence). CDR3 length: 13 amino acids. CDR3 region: CASSLAGQGEQYF. CDR3 nucleotide sequence: TGTGCCAGCAGTTTGGCTGGACAGGGGGAGCAGTACTTC.

This clonotype was counted between two and nine times. The chain couples TRBV15 to TRBJ2-3, with TRBD2 matching over 13 bases. The J segment lost 4 bases and the V segment lost 0 bases, leaving 10 bases of the junction unmatched. Germline V CDR1 and CDR2: LNHNV, YYDKDF (reference sequence). The CDR3 covers 19 residues. The CDR3 bases are TGTGCCACCAGCAGAGATAGGGACCAGACTAGCGGGGGGTCAGATACGCAGTATTTT. Its translation: CATSRDRDQTSGGSDTQYF.

This clonotype has just a few counts. The rearrangement joins TRBV12-3 or TRBV12-4 to TRBJ2-7; D gene unclear. Trimming removed 5 bases at V and 0 bases at J, with 11 bases between. The CDR3 totals 14 residues. CDR3 sequence (DNA): TGTGCCAGCAGTCCGTTCCTAGGCTCCTACGAGCAGTACTTC. Its translation: CASSPFLGSYEQYF.